These 5 T cell receptor beta chains came from one sample sequenced in a study of cytomegalovirus exposure and HLA in healthy donors (dated by TCRdb to 2016 to 2017). The method behind the library was the immunoSEQ multiplex PCR assay. TCRdb took over this immuneACCESS table, retaining in-frame rearrangements with V and J assigned. Such tables are incomplete; in checked studies, under half of the missing clones stem from an unresolved V gene, and the remainder is unexplained. The sample table shows a few hundred thousand clones, and roughly 88% are seen once. Of the sample, roughly 0.83% is held by the ten largest clones. Sequencing used PBMCs. The receptors originated from a woman younger than 35 in good health and CMV-seronegative.

CDR3 nucleotides: TGCAGCGGAGTGCGGTCCCGGGCAGATACGCAGTATTTT. This gives the protein CSGVRSRADTQYF. V usage is TRBV29-1 and J usage is TRBJ2-3; D is unclear. V was clipped by 7 bases and J by 4 bases, with 15 bases between them. CDR3 length: 13 amino acids. From germline, CDR1 is SQVTM and CDR2 ANQGSEA.

This clone was detected a few times. The sample carries other DNA sequences with the same CDR3. This chain connects TRBV29-1 to TRBJ1-1, with D possibly being TRBD1 (5 bases). Germline assignment: CDR1 SQVTM and CDR2 ANQGSEA. The CDR3 loop spans 12 amino acids. Deletions cut 4 bases from V and 1 base from J, with 7 bases between. DNA of the CDR3: TGCAGCGTTGGGCAGGGGAACACTGAAGCTTTCTTT. It codes for CSVGQGNTEAFF.

This chain connects TRBV11-2 to TRBJ2-1, with TRBD1 identical over 10 bases. Germline V gives CDR1 SGHAT, CDR2 FQNNGV. This CDR3 is built from 16 residues. After removal of 4 bases from V and 3 bases from J, the junction contained 6 bases not matched to a gene. The CDR3 here is CASSSHRDRGYNEQFF. CDR3 coding DNA: TGTGCCAGCAGCTCCCACCGGGACAGGGGCTACAATGAGCAGTTCTTC.

V is TRBV5-4 and J is TRBJ1-2, with 9 bases aligning to TRBD1. The CDR3 is made up of 15 amino acids. The trim removed 3 bases at V and 2 bases at J, leaving 5 bases unmatched. Per the germline V gene, CDR1 is SGHNT and CDR2 is YYREEE (reference sequence). CDR3: CASSSYTGGNYGYTF. CDR3 nucleotides: TGTGCCAGCAGCTCATATACAGGGGGCAACTATGGCTACACCTTC.

In this sample, this clone turned up a few times. The V call is TRBV6-5, the J call TRBJ1-1, with 7 bases lining up with TRBD1. V was pared by 6 bases and J by 1 base, with 5 bases of the junction left unmatched. Looked up from germline, CDR1 is MNHEY and CDR2 is SVGAGI. The CDR3 has 14 amino acids. The CDR3, as DNA: TGTGCCAGCAGCCTGACAGGGACGAACACTGAAGCTTTCTTT. Translating it yields CASSLTGTNTEAFF.